The 20 T cell receptor beta chains below were found in one sample sequenced in a study of CD8+CD57+ T cells in acquired aplastic anemia. The TCR beta profiling, which covered VDJ combination and CDR3 sequence, was carried out using genomic DNA as the template. TCRdb recomputed calls from the reads with MiXCR, one row per CDR3 protein. The table records 150,000 to 200,000 distinct CDR3 sequences, over 60% of them present only once. Material: sorted CD4+, CD8+, or CD8+CD57+ T cells (not recorded which) from PBMCs. The source of these receptors is a human donor with severe aplastic anemia or a healthy control (not recorded which).

The sample holds one count of this clonotype. The chain has TRBV20-1 and TRBJ1-2; no clear D. This CDR3 is 14 amino acids long. The V end lost 6 bases, the J end lost 4 bases, and 18 bases lay between the germline ends. In germline, CDR1 is DFQATT, CDR2 SNEGSKA (reference sequence). The CDR3 is CSATPEAGIYGYTF. CDR3 nucleotide sequence: TGCAGTGCCACCCCGGAGGCGGGGATCTATGGCTACACCTTC.

V usage is TRBV20-1 and J usage is TRBJ1-2, with D unclear. CDR1 and CDR2 (germline): DFQATT, SNEGSKA (reference sequence). This CDR3 is 13 amino acids long. V was pared by 3 bases and J by 3 bases, with 11 bases between. The CDR3 reads CSASKVDHYGYTF. As DNA, the CDR3 is TGCAGTGCTAGTAAGGTAGACCACTATGGCTACACCTTC.

The CDR3 sequence is CSVEFTYNEQFF. As DNA, the CDR3 is TGCAGCGTTGAATTCACCTACAATGAGCAGTTCTTC. V usage is TRBV20-1 and J usage is TRBJ2-1; D unclear. The germline V gene has CDR1 DFQATT and CDR2 SNEGSKA (reference sequence). The length of the CDR3 is 12 residues.

In this sample, this clonotype turned up a few times. This may be a read error: a much more frequent sequence differs by one nucleotide. V and J are TRBV27 and TRBJ1-6; no reliable D call. V lost 6 bases and J lost 7, with 7 bases in between. Germline V gene sequence: CDR1 MNHEY, CDR2 SMNVEV (reference sequence). The CDR3 runs 12 residues. Here the CDR3 reads CASRDLNSPLHF. For the CDR3, the DNA is TGTGCCAGCAGGGATTTGAATTCACCCCTCCACTTT.

The gene calls are TRBV5-5 and TRBJ1-6, with TRBD1 as a possible D gene (5 bases). CDR1 and CDR2 from the germline V gene are SGHKS and YYEKEE (reference sequence). Trimming took off 4 bases at V and 5 bases at J, with 10 bases between the two ends. This CDR3 contains 14 residues. In DNA form, the CDR3 reads TGTGCCAGCAGCCCGGGACGGCATAATTCACCCCTCCACTTT. It translates to CASSPGRHNSPLHF.

V gene TRBV14 combines with J gene TRBJ2-7, with D perhaps TRBD1 or TRBD2 (5 bases each). Trimming cost V 3 bases and J 3 bases, with 9 bases left between them. Germline values: CDR1 SGHDN, CDR2 FVKESK. This CDR3 spans 13 amino acids. The CDR3 spells CASSQGPFYEQYF. The CDR3 bases are TGTGCCAGCAGCCAGGGACCCTTCTACGAGCAGTACTTC.

The gene calls are TRBV24-1 and TRBJ2-2; perhaps TRBD2 as D (6 bases). This CDR3 comprises 14 residues. Germline-derived CDR1 and CDR2 are KGHDR and SFDVKD. The V and J ends lost 4 bases and 3 bases respectively, with 8 bases between them. The CDR3 sequence is CATSEPGDTGELFF. The CDR3 bases are TGTGCCACCAGTGAACCGGGGGACACCGGGGAGCTGTTTTTT.

The chain has TRBV20-1 and TRBJ1-5; D unclear. The CDR3 runs 10 residues. V lost 3 bases, J lost 6 bases, and 3 bases lay in between. From germline, CDR1 is DFQATT and CDR2 SNEGSKA (reference sequence). The CDR3 spells CSASGQPQHF. The CDR3 DNA is TGCAGTGCTAGTGGTCAGCCCCAGCATTTT.

The chain joins TRBV24-1 to TRBJ2-1, with TRBD2 identical over 12 bases. V trimming: 7 bases; J trimming: 8 bases; junction bases outside the gene matches: 8. This CDR3 has 15 residues. Per the germline V gene, CDR1 is KGHDR and CDR2 is SFDVKD. The CDR3 coding sequence is TGTGCCACCAGCACGTCTGGACTAGCGGGGCATGAGCAGTTCTTC. Amino acid sequence: CATSTSGLAGHEQFF.

This clonotype was observed a single time. The rearrangement links TRBV7-3 to TRBJ1-2, with D unresolved. Per germline, CDR1 SGHTA and CDR2 FQGTGA. The CDR3 totals 16 residues. V lost 2 bases and J 6 bases, leaving 19 bases between the germline ends. The CDR3 coding sequence is TGTGCCAGCAGCTTATTTGTTAGGGCAGGACTAAATGGCTACACCTTC. This translates into CASSLFVRAGLNGYTF.

This clonotype was counted a few times. The J gene is TRBJ1-1, the V gene TRBV19; D gene ambiguous. This CDR3 is built from 15 residues. The germline V gene has CDR1 LNHDA and CDR2 SQIVND (reference sequence). Trimming took 2 bases from V and 4 from J, leaving 14 bases between them. The CDR3 loop reads CASSIIAGRGTEAFF. The CDR3 DNA is TGTGCCAGTAGTATAATCGCCGGTCGAGGCACTGAAGCTTTCTTT.

The gene calls are TRBV19 and TRBJ1-1; D is perhaps TRBD1 (6 bases). V lost 7 bases, J lost 1 base, and 10 bases lay in between. The CDR3 length is 13 residues. Looked up from germline, CDR1 is LNHDA and CDR2 is SQIVND (reference sequence). The CDR3 reads CASTLQGNTEAFF. CDR3 DNA sequence: TGTGCCAGTACCCTACAGGGGAACACTGAAGCTTTCTTT.

This clonotype has only a few counts. This chain connects TRBV7-9 to TRBJ2-7; TRBD2 aligns across 9 bases. The V gene's germline CDR1 is SEHNR and CDR2 FQNEAQ (reference sequence). The CDR3 spans 13 residues. Trimming took 4 bases from V and 7 from J; bases not matched to a gene: 5. The DNA of the CDR3 is TGTGCCAGCAGCTCTAGCGGGGTGGGGGAGCAGTACTTC. It specifies CASSSSGVGEQYF.

This clonotype was seen repeatedly, ten times or more. The J gene is TRBJ1-6, the V gene TRBV15; weak D call: TRBD1 (5 bases). The CDR3 runs 15 residues. Deletions cut 11 bases from V and 2 bases from J, with 16 bases between. Germline V gives CDR1 LNHNV, CDR2 YYDKDF (reference sequence). The CDR3 nucleotides read TGTGCCGTCTCAAGTGGGGGAACCTATAATTCACCCCTCCACTTT. Its protein product is CAVSSGGTYNSPLHF. The full variable domain, in which reference TRBV15 and TRBJ1-6 provide the parts outside the CDR3, is DAMVIQNPRYQVTQFGKPVTLSCSQTLNHNVMYWYQQKSSQAPKLLFHYYDKDFNNEADTPDNFQSRRPNTSFCFLDIRSPGLGDTAMYLCAVSSGGTYNSPLHFGNGTRLTVT.

V gene TRBV20-1 combines with J gene TRBJ2-5, with TRBD2 matching 11 bases. The CDR3 contains 14 residues. Germline-derived CDR1 and CDR2 are DFQATT and SNEGSKA (reference sequence). With 3 bases clipped from V and 5 bases from J, the junction kept 5 bases outside the gene matches. The DNA for the CDR3 is TGCAGTGCTAGCGGGACTAGCGGATTGGAGACCCAGTACTTC. Translated: CSASGTSGLETQYF.

CDR3 region: CASSVGGTGQGYTF. Written as DNA, the CDR3 is TGTGCCAGCAGTGTGGGAGGGACGGGGCAGGGCTACACCTTC. The gene calls are TRBV2 and TRBJ1-2, with a possible D match to TRBD1 (5 bases). Trimming cost V 4 bases and J 8 bases, with 17 bases left between them. Germline-derived CDR1 and CDR2 are SNHLY and FYNNEI. The length of the CDR3 is 14 residues. The variable domain in full, completed from reference TRBV2 and TRBJ1-2, reads EPEVTQTPSHQVTQMGQEVILRCVPISNHLYFYWYRQILGQKVEFLVSFYNNEISEKSEIFDDQFSVERPDGSNFTLKIRSTKLEDSAMYFCASSVGGTGQGYTFGSGTRLTVV.

With regard to this clonotype: The junction departs from germline at one end; a sequencing error may be responsible. The J gene is TRBJ1-2, the V gene TRBV20-1, with a weak D call TRBD1 (5 bases). CDR3 length: 13 residues. In germline, CDR1 is DFQATT, CDR2 SNEGSKA (reference sequence). CDR3 nucleotide sequence: TGCAGTGCTACCAAGGGTAGGGGTTGGGGCTACACTTTC. It encodes CSATKGRGWGYTF.

Ten or more counts support this clonotype. The chain links TRBV20-1 to TRBJ2-3; possibly TRBD2 for D (5 bases). The germline V gene encodes CDR1 DFQATT and CDR2 SNEGSKA (reference sequence). This CDR3 contains 14 residues. The CDR3 loop is CGGRPFRRTNTQYF. The CDR3 DNA reads as TGCGGAGGACGCCCCTTCCGTAGGACGAATACGCAGTATTTT.

The chain carries TRBV24-1 and TRBJ2-5; TRBD2 agrees at 10 bases. With 5 bases clipped from V and 4 bases from J, the junction kept 6 bases outside the gene matches. Germline-derived CDR1 and CDR2 are KGHDR and SFDVKD. The CDR3 length is 15 residues. In DNA, the CDR3 is TGTGCCACCAGTGGCGGGCTAGCGGGAGTAGAGACCCAGTACTTC. Its translation is CATSGGLAGVETQYF.

The chain has TRBV2 and TRBJ2-7, with D maybe TRBD1 (6 bases). The germline V gene encodes CDR1 SNHLY and CDR2 FYNNEI. This CDR3 region has 14 residues. The V and J ends lost 5 bases and 3 bases respectively, with 14 bases between them. The CDR3 DNA reads TGTGCCAGCAGTTTCGGGACACCGAACTACGAGCAGTACTTC. Protein product: CASSFGTPNYEQYF.